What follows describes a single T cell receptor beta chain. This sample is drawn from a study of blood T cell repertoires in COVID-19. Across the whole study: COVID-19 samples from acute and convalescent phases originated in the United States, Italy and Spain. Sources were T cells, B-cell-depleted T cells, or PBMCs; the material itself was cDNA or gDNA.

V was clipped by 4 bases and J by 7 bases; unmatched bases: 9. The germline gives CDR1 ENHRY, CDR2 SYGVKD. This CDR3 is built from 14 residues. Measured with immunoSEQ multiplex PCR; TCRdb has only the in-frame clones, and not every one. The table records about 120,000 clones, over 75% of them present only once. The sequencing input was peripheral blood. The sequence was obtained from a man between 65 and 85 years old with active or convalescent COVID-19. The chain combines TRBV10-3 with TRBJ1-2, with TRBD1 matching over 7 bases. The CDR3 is CAISADRERAGYTF. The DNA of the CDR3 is TGTGCCATCAGTGCAGACAGGGAAAGGGCTGGCTACACCTTC.